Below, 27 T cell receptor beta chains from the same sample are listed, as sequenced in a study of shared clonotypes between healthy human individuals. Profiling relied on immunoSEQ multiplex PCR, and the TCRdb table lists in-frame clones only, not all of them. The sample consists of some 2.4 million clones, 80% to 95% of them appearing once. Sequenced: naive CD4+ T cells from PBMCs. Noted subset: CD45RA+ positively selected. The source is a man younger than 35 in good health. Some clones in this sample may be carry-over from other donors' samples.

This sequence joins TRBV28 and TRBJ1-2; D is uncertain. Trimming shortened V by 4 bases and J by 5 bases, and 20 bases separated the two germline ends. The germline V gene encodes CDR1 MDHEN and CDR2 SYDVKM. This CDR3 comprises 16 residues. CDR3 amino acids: CASSSPVVTAIYGYTF. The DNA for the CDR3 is TGTGCCAGCAGTTCCCCCGTTGTCACGGCCATATATGGCTACACCTTC.

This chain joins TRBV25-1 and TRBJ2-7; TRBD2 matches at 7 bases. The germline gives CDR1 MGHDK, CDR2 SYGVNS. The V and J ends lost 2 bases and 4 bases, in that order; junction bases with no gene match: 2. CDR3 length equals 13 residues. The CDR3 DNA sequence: TGTGCCAGCAGTGAACCGGGAGGTTACGAGCAGTACTTC. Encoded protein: CASSEPGGYEQYF.

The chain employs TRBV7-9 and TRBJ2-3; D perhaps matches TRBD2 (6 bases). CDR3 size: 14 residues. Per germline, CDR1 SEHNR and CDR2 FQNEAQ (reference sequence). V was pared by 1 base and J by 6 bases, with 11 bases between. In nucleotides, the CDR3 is TGTGCCAGCAGCTTAGATCCGGGAGTGGATACGCAGTATTTT. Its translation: CASSLDPGVDTQYF.

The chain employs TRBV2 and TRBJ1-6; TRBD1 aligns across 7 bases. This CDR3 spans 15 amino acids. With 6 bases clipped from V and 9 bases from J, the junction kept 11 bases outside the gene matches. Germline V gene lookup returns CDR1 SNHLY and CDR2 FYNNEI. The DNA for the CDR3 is TGTGCCAGCAGGGGGACAGCTAACCGGGGTTCACCCCTCCACTTT. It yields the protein CASRGTANRGSPLHF.

CDR3 sequence reads: CATSRGQVSETYEQYF. CDR3 DNA sequence: TGTGCCACCAGCAGGGGACAGGTTTCAGAAACCTACGAGCAGTACTTC. The rearrangement joins TRBV15 to TRBJ2-7; TRBD1 matches at 8 bases. The CDR3 has 16 amino acids. V gave up 3 bases and J gave up 2 bases; unmatched junction bases: 9. Germline V gives CDR1 LNHNV, CDR2 YYDKDF (reference sequence).

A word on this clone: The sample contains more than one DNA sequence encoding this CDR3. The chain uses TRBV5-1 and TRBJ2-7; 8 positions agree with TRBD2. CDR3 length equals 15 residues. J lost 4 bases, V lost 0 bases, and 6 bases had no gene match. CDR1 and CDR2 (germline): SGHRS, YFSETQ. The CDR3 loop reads CASSLDSGTVYEQYF. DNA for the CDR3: TGCGCCAGCAGCTTGGATAGCGGGACGGTGTACGAGCAGTACTTC.

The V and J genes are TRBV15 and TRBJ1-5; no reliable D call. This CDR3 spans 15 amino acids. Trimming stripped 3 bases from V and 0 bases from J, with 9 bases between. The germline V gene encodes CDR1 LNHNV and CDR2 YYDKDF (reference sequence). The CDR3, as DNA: TGTGCCACCAGCAGGGACGGATATAGCAATCAGCCCCAGCATTTT. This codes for CATSRDGYSNQPQHF.

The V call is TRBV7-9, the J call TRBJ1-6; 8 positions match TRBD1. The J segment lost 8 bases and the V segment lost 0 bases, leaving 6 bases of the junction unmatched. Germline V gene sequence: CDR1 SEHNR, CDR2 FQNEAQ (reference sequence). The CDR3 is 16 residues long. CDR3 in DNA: TGTGCCAGCAGCTTAGCCGGACAGGGATTATATTCACCCCTCCACTTT. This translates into CASSLAGQGLYSPLHF.

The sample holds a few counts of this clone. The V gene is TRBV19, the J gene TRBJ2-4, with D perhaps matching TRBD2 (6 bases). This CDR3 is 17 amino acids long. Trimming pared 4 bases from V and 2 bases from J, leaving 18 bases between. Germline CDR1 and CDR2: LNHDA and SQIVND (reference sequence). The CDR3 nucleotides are TGTGCCAGTAGTACCCACGAAGCGGGTAGAACCAAAAACATTCAGTACTTC. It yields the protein CASSTHEAGRTKNIQYF.

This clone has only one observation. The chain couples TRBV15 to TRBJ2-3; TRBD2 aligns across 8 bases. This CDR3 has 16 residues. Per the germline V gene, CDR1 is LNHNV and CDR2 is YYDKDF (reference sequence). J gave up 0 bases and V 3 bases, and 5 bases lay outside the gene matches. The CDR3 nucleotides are TGTGCCACCAGCAGGGGACTAGGGGCAAGCACAGATACGCAGTATTTT. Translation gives CATSRGLGASTDTQYF.

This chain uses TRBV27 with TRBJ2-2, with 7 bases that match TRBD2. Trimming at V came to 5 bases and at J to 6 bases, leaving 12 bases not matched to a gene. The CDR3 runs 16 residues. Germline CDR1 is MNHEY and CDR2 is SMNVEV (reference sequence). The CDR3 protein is CASSPLGTKAPGELFF. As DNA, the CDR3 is TGTGCCAGCAGTCCTCTGGGGACTAAGGCTCCCGGGGAGCTGTTTTTT.

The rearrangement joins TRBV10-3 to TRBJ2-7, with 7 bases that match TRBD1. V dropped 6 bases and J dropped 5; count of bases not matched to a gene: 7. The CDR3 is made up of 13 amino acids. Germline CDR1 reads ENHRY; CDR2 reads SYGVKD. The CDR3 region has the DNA TGTGCCATCAGCCGACAGGGTGGTAACGAGCAGTACTTC. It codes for CAISRQGGNEQYF.

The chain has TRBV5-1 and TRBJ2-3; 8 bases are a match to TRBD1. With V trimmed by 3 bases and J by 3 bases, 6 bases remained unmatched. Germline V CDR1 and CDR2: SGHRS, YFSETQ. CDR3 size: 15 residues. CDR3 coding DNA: TGCGCCAGCAGCTACCCAGGGGGCGAGACAGATACGCAGTATTTT. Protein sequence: CASSYPGGETDTQYF.

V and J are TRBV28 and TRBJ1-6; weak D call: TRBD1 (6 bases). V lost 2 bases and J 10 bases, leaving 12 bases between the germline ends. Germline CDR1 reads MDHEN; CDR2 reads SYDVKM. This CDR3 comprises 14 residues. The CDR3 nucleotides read TGTGCCAGCAGTTTAGGGGGCGGAGGATCACCCCTCCACTTT. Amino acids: CASSLGGGGSPLHF.

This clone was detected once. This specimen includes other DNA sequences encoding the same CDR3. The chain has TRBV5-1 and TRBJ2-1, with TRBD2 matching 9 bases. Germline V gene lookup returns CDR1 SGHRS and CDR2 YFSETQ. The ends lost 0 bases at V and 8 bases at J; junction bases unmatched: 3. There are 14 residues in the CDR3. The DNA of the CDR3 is TGCGCCAGCAGCTTGGGCGGCGGGAGGGATGAGCAGTTCTTC. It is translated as CASSLGGGRDEQFF.

Here the CDR3 DNA reads TGCGCCAGCAGCTTGGGAACAGGGGGCAGATACTCTGGGGCCAACGTCCTGACTTTC. Translated: CASSLGTGGRYSGANVLTF. The chain has TRBV5-1 and TRBJ2-6; 9 bases agree with TRBD1. The CDR3 is 19 amino acids. The germline V gene encodes CDR1 SGHRS and CDR2 YFSETQ. With V trimmed by 0 bases and J by 0 bases, 7 bases remained unmatched. The variable domain in full, completed from reference TRBV5-1 and TRBJ2-6, reads KAGVTQTPRYLIKTRGQQVTLSCSPISGHRSVSWYQQTPGQGLQFLFEYFSETQRNKGNFPGRFSGRQFSNSRSEMNVSTLELGDSALYLCASSLGTGGRYSGANVLTFGAGSRLTVL.

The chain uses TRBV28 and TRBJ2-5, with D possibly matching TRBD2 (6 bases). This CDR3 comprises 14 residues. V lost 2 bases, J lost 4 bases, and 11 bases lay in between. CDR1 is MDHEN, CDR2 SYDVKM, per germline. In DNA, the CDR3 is TGTGCCAGCAGTTTAGCGGGAACGGGAGAGACCCAGTACTTC. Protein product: CASSLAGTGETQYF.

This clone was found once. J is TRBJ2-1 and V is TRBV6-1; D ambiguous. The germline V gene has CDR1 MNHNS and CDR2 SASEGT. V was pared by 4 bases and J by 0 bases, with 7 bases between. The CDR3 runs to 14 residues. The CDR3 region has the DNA TGTGCCAGCAGTGCGGCGAGCTCCTACAATGAGCAGTTCTTC. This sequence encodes CASSAASSYNEQFF.

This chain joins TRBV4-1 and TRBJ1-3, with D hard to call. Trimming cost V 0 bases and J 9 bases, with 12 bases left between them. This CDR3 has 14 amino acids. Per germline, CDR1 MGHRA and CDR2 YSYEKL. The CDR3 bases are TGCGCCAGCAGCCAAGATGGTAGGGTTGGCACCATATATTTT. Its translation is CASSQDGRVGTIYF.

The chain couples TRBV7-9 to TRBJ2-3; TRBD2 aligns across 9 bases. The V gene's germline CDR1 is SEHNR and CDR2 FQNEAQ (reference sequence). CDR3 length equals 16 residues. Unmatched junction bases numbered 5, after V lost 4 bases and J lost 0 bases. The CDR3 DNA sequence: TGTGCCAGCAGCTCCGGGACTAGCCGAAGCACAGATACGCAGTATTTT. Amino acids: CASSSGTSRSTDTQYF.

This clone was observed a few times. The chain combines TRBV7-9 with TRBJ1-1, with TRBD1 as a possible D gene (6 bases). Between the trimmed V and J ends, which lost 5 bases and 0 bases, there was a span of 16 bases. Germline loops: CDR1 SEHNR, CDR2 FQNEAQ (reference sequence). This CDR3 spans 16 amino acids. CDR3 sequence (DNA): TGTGCCAGCAGCCCTGAGACAGGTGTCCTGAACACTGAAGCTTTCTTT. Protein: CASSPETGVLNTEAFF.

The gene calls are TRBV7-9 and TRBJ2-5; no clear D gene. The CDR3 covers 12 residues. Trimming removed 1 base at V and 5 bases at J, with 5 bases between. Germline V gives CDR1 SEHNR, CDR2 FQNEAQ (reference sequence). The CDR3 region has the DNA TGTGCCAGCAGCTTAGAGACCGAGACCCAGTACTTC. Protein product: CASSLETETQYF.

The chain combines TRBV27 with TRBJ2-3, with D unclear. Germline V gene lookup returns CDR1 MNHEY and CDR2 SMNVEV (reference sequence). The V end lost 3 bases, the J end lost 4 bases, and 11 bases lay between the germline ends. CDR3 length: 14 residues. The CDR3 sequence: CASSFAYNADTQYF. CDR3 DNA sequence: TGTGCCAGCAGTTTTGCTTACAACGCAGATACGCAGTATTTT.

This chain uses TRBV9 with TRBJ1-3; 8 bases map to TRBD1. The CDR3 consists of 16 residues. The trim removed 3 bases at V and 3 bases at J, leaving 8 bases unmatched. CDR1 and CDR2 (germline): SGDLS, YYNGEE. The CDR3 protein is CASSAQGAISGNTIYF. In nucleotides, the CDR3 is TGTGCCAGCAGCGCGCAGGGGGCAATTAGTGGAAACACCATATATTTT.

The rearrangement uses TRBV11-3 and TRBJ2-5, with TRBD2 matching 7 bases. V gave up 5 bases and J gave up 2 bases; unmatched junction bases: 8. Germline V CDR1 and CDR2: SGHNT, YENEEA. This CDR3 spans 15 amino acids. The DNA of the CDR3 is TGTGCCAGCAGCCCCGGGGGGAAAACACAAGAGACCCAGTACTTC. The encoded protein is CASSPGGKTQETQYF.

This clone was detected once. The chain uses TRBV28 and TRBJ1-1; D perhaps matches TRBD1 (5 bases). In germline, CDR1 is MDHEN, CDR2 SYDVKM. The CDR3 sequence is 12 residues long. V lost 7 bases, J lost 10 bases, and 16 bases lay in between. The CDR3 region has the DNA TGTGCCAGCACCAGGATCGGGGGGGGAGCTTTCTTT. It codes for CASTRIGGGAFF.

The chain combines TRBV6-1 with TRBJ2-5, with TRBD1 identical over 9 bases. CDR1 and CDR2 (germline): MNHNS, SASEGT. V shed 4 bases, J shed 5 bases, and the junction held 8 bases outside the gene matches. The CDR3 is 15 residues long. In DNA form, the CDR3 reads TGTGCCAGCAGTGCAGGGACAGGGAGGACGGAGACCCAGTACTTC. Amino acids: CASSAGTGRTETQYF.